What follows are 30 T cell receptor beta chains derived from one specimen sequenced in a study of blood T cells in healthy people across ages (dated by TCRdb to between 2015 and 2017). Receptor libraries were prepared by 5' RACE. These reads were obtained on an Illumina HiSeq 2500. A second about 7 to 12 cycle PCR used a sample-barcoded 5' primer and a J-beta primer mix. TCRdb ran its own pipeline on the public reads, namely fastp trimming at Q25 and MiXCR clone calling, and kept in-frame beta chains. Here each entry gathers all rows of one CDR3 protein and keeps the most common genes and DNA. This sample gives approximately 400,000 distinct CDR3 sequences in total; approximately 47% of them show up just once. The ten largest clones represent around 49% of the sample. Sequencing input: blood. The receptor source for this set is a man aged 60 to 75 in good health.

V and J are TRBV12-3 or TRBV12-4 and TRBJ2-5; 7 positions match TRBD2. The CDR3 length is 14 residues. V was clipped by 5 bases and J by 5 bases; unmatched bases: 8. The CDR3 loop reads CASSTRLARETQYF. The DNA of the CDR3 is TGTGCCAGCAGTACCAGACTAGCACGGGAGACCCAGTACTTC.

This clonotype has just a few counts. This chain connects TRBV6-5 to TRBJ1-2; 8 bases align to TRBD1. Per the germline V gene, CDR1 is MNHEY and CDR2 is SVGAGI. The CDR3 is 14 amino acids. V shed 7 bases, J shed 8 bases, and the junction held 12 bases outside the gene matches. The CDR3 loop is CASTPGQGGKGYTF. DNA of the CDR3: TGTGCCAGCACCCCCGGACAGGGAGGGAAGGGCTACACCTTC.

The chain is built from TRBV7-8 and TRBJ2-1, with a weak D call TRBD1 (5 bases). Germline assignment: CDR1 SGHVS and CDR2 FQNEAQ. The CDR3 has 17 residues. Trimming shortened V by 5 bases and J by 0 bases, and 17 bases separated the two germline ends. The CDR3 here is CASSVSGSQNSYNEQFF. The CDR3 DNA reads as TGTGCCAGCAGCGTTTCAGGGTCCCAAAACTCCTACAATGAGCAGTTCTTC.

The chain uses TRBV21-1 and TRBJ2-3; TRBD1 is the table's D call and was not checked against the DNA. TRBV21-1 is noted as a pseudogene. The CDR3 has 17 residues. The CDR3, as DNA: TGTGCCAGCAGCAAAGTAAGGACCAGGACAAATACAGATACGCAGTATTTT. Translated, it gives CASSKVRTRTNTDTQYF.

V is TRBV7-9 and J is TRBJ2-7; the D gene is possibly TRBD2 (6 bases). The germline V and J ends were trimmed by 1 base and 6 bases, with 13 bases remaining between them. The length of the CDR3 is 14 residues. Germline loops: CDR1 SEHNR, CDR2 FQNEAQ (reference sequence). As DNA, the CDR3 is TGTGCCAGCAGCTTAGTGGGGACTGGTCTCGAGCAGTACTTC. Its protein is CASSLVGTGLEQYF.

V gene TRBV7-9 combines with J gene TRBJ2-5, with TRBD1 matching over 11 bases. V lost 6 bases and J lost 2; bases outside the gene matches: 8. Germline V gene lookup returns CDR1 SEHNR and CDR2 FQNEAQ (reference sequence). The CDR3 totals 16 residues. The CDR3 is CASRPGQGGIQETQYF. DNA for the CDR3: TGTGCCAGCAGACCGGGACAGGGGGGAATACAAGAGACCCAGTACTTC.

This clonotype was detected only a few times. The chain recombines TRBV20-1 with TRBJ2-1; 13 bases align to TRBD2. The germline V gene encodes CDR1 DFQATT and CDR2 SNEGSKA (reference sequence). V was pared by 5 bases and J by 2 bases, with 12 bases of the junction left unmatched. The CDR3 has 18 amino acids. CDR3: CSAFYLLAGGTPYNEQFF. CDR3 sequence (DNA): TGCAGTGCTTTTTATTTACTAGCGGGAGGGACCCCCTACAATGAGCAGTTCTTC.

This chain connects TRBV4-3 to TRBJ2-5, with D possibly TRBD2 on 6 matching bases. The CDR3 spans 16 residues. V lost 9 bases and J 2 bases, leaving 22 bases between the germline ends. The germline CDR1 and CDR2 sequences are LGHNA and YSLEER. CDR3 sequence reads: CARTGAHDSTQETQYF. As DNA, the CDR3 is TGCGCCAGGACGGGAGCACACGATAGTACTCAAGAGACCCAGTACTTC.

This clonotype occurred a few times. At one of its ends the junction is not consistent with the germline gene, which may arise from a read error. The chain recombines TRBV28 with TRBJ2-7, with TRBD1 as a possible D gene (6 bases). This CDR3 has 14 residues. Germline V gene lookup returns CDR1 MDHEN and CDR2 SYDVKM. The CDR3 here is CASGLGHRVAEQYF. The CDR3 DNA follows: TGTGCCAGCGGTTTGGGCCACAGGGTGGCCGAGCAGTACTTC.

This chain links TRBV7-9 with TRBJ2-1, with 7 nucleotides matching TRBD2. V was pared by 5 bases and J by 12 bases, with 1 base of the junction left unmatched. CDR3 length: 10 residues. The germline V gene encodes CDR1 SEHNR and CDR2 FQNEAQ (reference sequence). The CDR3 loop is CASSGGGQFF. Here the CDR3 DNA reads TGTGCCAGCAGCGGGGGGGGGCAGTTCTTC.

This clonotype was seen once. V and J are TRBV5-1 and TRBJ2-5, with D uncertain. The CDR3 is 14 residues long. Trimming took 0 bases from V and 3 from J, leaving 9 bases between them. Germline lookup yields CDR1 SGHRS and CDR2 YFSETQ. CDR3 protein: CASSLEAGKETQYF. CDR3 DNA sequence: TGCGCCAGCAGCTTGGAGGCAGGCAAAGAGACCCAGTACTTC.

As DNA, the CDR3 is TGTGCCAGCACCTCCCTGGGAGATACGGGCAATGAGCAGTTCTTC. This sequence encodes CASTSLGDTGNEQFF. This rearrangement joins TRBV11-2 to TRBJ2-1; TRBD2 might be the D (5 bases). The CDR3 sequence is 15 residues long. The V end was cut by 7 bases, the J end by 6 bases, with 19 bases between. Germline lookup yields CDR1 SGHAT and CDR2 FQNNGV.

This clonotype was seen a handful of times. CDR3 sequence: CATSDSASGRIDEQYF. CDR3 DNA sequence: TGTGCCACCAGTGACTCCGCTAGCGGGAGGATCGACGAGCAGTACTTC. The chain couples TRBV24-1 to TRBJ2-7; TRBD2 matches 11 bases. Germline lookup yields CDR1 KGHDR and CDR2 SFDVKD. This CDR3 has 16 residues. Trimming took 4 bases from V and 5 from J; bases not matched to a gene: 9.

This chain links TRBV9 with TRBJ1-2, with D unclear. The CDR3 runs to 14 residues. Germline V lookup: CDR1 SGDLS, CDR2 YYNGEE. Trimming removed 3 bases at V and 1 base at J, with 10 bases between. This chain's CDR3 is CASSALDYNYGYTF. DNA of the CDR3: TGTGCCAGCAGCGCCTTGGATTATAACTATGGCTACACCTTC.

This clonotype was counted only a few times. This chain connects TRBV2 to TRBJ1-1; TRBD1 agrees at 9 bases. CDR1 is SNHLY, CDR2 FYNNEI, per germline. Germline trimming cut 3 bases from V and 4 bases from J; bases unmatched to any gene: 9. This CDR3 is built from 16 residues. The CDR3 DNA is TGTGCCAGCAGTGATCCGGGACAGGGTGAGGGCACTGAAGCTTTCTTT. It encodes CASSDPGQGEGTEAFF.

The rearrangement joins TRBV28 to TRBJ2-1; D not resolved. Germline loops: CDR1 MDHEN, CDR2 SYDVKM. The CDR3 sequence is 13 residues long. The germline V and J ends were trimmed by 4 bases and 14 bases, with 18 bases remaining between them. CDR3 protein: CASSSLAPPREFF. In DNA, the CDR3 is TGTGCCAGCAGTTCACTCGCTCCCCCTCGGGAGTTCTTC.

This chain links TRBV4-2 with TRBJ2-4, with a possible D match to TRBD1 (6 bases). The J call is in doubt because the DNA end fits TRBJ2-7 better. CDR1 is LGHNA, CDR2 YNFKEQ, per germline. The CDR3 length is 16 residues. CDR3 loop: CASSQSQGTLAYEQYF. The CDR3 nucleotides are TGTGCCAGCAGCCAATCCCAGGGGACCCTGGCCTACGAGCAGTACTTC.

The J gene is TRBJ1-1, the V gene TRBV12-3 or TRBV12-4; D perhaps matches TRBD1 (5 bases). The CDR3 length is 15 residues. V lost 3 bases and J 5 bases, leaving 16 bases between the germline ends. CDR3 in DNA: TGTGCCAGCAGTTTTAGCCTTTCAGGGCAGACTGAAGCTTTCTTT. This translates into CASSFSLSGQTEAFF.

This clonotype has ten or more counts. V usage is TRBV13 and J usage is TRBJ2-7; TRBD2 aligns across 8 bases. V lost 8 bases to trimming and J lost 0 bases; unmatched junction nucleotides: 9. The CDR3 extends over 15 amino acids. Germline lookup yields CDR1 PRHDT and CDR2 FYEKMQ (reference sequence). The CDR3 protein is CASGTYSGTSYEQYF. CDR3 DNA sequence: TGTGCCAGCGGCACCTATAGCGGGACCTCCTACGAGCAGTACTTC.

The chain links TRBV5-1 to TRBJ2-5; D is undetermined. In germline, CDR1 is SGHRS, CDR2 YFSETQ. The CDR3 length is 13 residues. CDR3: CVHREGLQETQYF. CDR3 DNA: TGCGTCCATAGAGAAGGGCTACAAGAGACCCAGTACTTC.

The chain combines TRBV12-3 or TRBV12-4 with TRBJ1-6; maybe TRBD1 (5 bases). CDR3 length: 12 residues. V lost 8 bases and J lost 8, with 10 bases in between. DNA for the CDR3: TGTGCCAGCCGACCCAGGGATTCACCCCTCCACTTT. Amino acids: CASRPRDSPLHF.

The chain couples TRBV25-1 to TRBJ2-2; the D gene is possibly TRBD1 (6 bases). This CDR3 region has 16 residues. In germline, CDR1 is MGHDK, CDR2 SYGVNS. V lost 0 bases, J lost 1 base, and 9 bases lay in between. The CDR3 spells CASSEYRTVNTGELFF. The CDR3, as DNA: TGTGCCAGCAGTGAATATAGGACAGTGAACACCGGGGAGCTGTTTTTT.

This clonotype was counted only a few times. The chain combines TRBV29-1 with TRBJ2-1, with D maybe TRBD1 (5 bases). The end of the DNA fits TRBJ2-7 better, so the J call may be wrong. The CDR3 contains 12 residues. Germline CDR1 and CDR2: SQVTM and ANQGSEA. The CDR3 protein is CSVEVRRDEQYF. The CDR3 coding sequence is TGCAGCGTTGAAGTTCGCAGGGATGAGCAGTACTTC.

This clonotype has just one count. The chain uses TRBV28 and TRBJ1-6; D may be TRBD1 (5 bases). The CDR3 has 17 amino acids. The V gene lost 4 bases and the J gene lost 0 bases, with 13 bases spanning the gap. Germline CDR1 and CDR2: MDHEN and SYDVKM. The CDR3 sequence: CASSSQAGSSYNSPLHF. DNA for the CDR3: TGTGCCAGCAGTTCCCAGGCAGGGAGCTCCTATAATTCACCCCTCCACTTT.

This clonotype was seen more than once but under ten times. The chain joins TRBV5-1 to TRBJ2-1; TRBD2 matches at 12 bases. V trimming: 3 bases; J trimming: 3 bases; junction bases outside the gene matches: 7. The CDR3 consists of 17 residues. Germline CDR1 SGHRS, CDR2 YFSETQ. CDR3 coding DNA: TGCGCCAGCAGCTCAGGACTAGCGGGGAGCTACTACAATGAGCAGTTCTTC. This gives the protein CASSSGLAGSYYNEQFF.

The chain couples TRBV4-1 to TRBJ2-7; D gene ambiguous. The J call may be in error: the DNA end matches TRBJ2-5 better. CDR1 is MGHRA, CDR2 YSYEKL, per germline. The CDR3 is made up of 14 amino acids. CDR3 in amino acids: CASSQTQKQETQYF. The CDR3 DNA sequence: TGCGCCAGCAGCCAAACCCAGAAACAAGAGACCCAGTACTTC.

The table lists this clonotype with a few counts. The DNA of the CDR3 is TGTGCCACCAGCAGAGATAGAGGGTTGGAGCAGTTCTTC. Its protein product is CATSRDRGLEQFF. The V and J genes are TRBV15 and TRBJ2-1; D possibly corresponds to TRBD2 (5 bases). This CDR3 comprises 13 residues. V lost 0 bases and J 10 bases, leaving 10 bases between the germline ends. In germline, CDR1 is LNHNV, CDR2 YYDKDF (reference sequence).

For the CDR3, the DNA is TGTGCCAGTAGTCCCCGACTAAGCGGGGGGGGAGATACGCAGTATTTT. Translated: CASSPRLSGGGDTQYF. The chain is built from TRBV19 and TRBJ2-3; TRBD2 aligns across 10 bases. The ends lost 5 bases at V and 5 bases at J; junction bases unmatched: 10. Germline V gene lookup returns CDR1 LNHDA and CDR2 SQIVND (reference sequence). CDR3 length equals 16 residues.

This clonotype was observed a few times. This chain links TRBV12-3 or TRBV12-4 with TRBJ2-5; the D is unclear. The V and J ends lost 0 bases and 5 bases respectively, with 4 bases between them. The CDR3 covers 12 residues. CDR3 region: CASSLAPETQYF. The CDR3 DNA reads as TGTGCCAGCAGTTTAGCGCCTGAGACCCAGTACTTC.

The chain combines TRBV4-3 with TRBJ1-2; possible D gene TRBD1, 5 bases. The V end was cut by 3 bases, the J end by 3 bases, with 11 bases between. CDR3 length equals 14 residues. Per germline, CDR1 LGHNA and CDR2 YSLEER. The CDR3 bases are TGCGCCAGCAGCCAGACCAGGGCGGACTATGGCTACACCTTC. Protein product: CASSQTRADYGYTF.